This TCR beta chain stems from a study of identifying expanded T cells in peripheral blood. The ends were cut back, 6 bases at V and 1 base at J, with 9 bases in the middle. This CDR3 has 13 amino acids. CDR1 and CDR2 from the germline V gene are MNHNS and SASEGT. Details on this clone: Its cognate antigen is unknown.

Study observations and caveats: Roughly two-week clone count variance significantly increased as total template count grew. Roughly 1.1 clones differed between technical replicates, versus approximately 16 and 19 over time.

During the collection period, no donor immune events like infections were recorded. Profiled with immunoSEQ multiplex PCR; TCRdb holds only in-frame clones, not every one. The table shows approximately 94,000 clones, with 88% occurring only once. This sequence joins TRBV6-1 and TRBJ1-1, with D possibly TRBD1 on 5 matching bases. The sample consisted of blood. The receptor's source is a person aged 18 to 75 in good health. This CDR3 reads CASRTQGNTEAFF. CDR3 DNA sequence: TGTGCCAGCAGGACCCAGGGGAACACTGAAGCTTTCTTT.